This entry lists 10 T cell receptor beta chains sequenced from one sample in a study of shared clonotypes between healthy human individuals. The naive CD8 population came from CD45RO-negative cells selected for CCR7, without terminally differentiated effector memory CD45RA+ cells. The table came from immunoSEQ multiplex PCR; TCRdb's copy has only in-frame clones and leaves some out. The sample comprises around 2.1 million clones, 85% to 95% of which are singletons, and more than 1.5% rests with the top ten. Sequencing input: naive CD8+ T cells from PBMCs. The origin of the receptors is a man younger than 35 in good health. Some clones in this sample may be carry-over from other donors' samples.

The CDR3 coding sequence is TGTGCCAGTAGTACCACAGGGGGCGCGTACTACGAGCAGTACTTC. It is translated as CASSTTGGAYYEQYF. The V and J genes are TRBV19 and TRBJ2-7; TRBD1 aligns across 9 bases. Germline-derived CDR1 and CDR2 are LNHDA and SQIVND (reference sequence). J gave up 3 bases and V 4 bases, and 7 bases lay outside the gene matches. The CDR3 has 15 residues.

The chain combines TRBV9 with TRBJ2-1; 12 nucleotides line up with TRBD2. V shed 4 bases, J shed 6 bases, and the junction held 5 bases outside the gene matches. The CDR3 loop spans 15 amino acids. In germline, CDR1 is SGDLS, CDR2 YYNGEE. CDR3 nucleotides: TGTGCCAGCAGCCCCTGGACTAGCGGGGCCAATGAGCAGTTCTTC. Its protein is CASSPWTSGANEQFF.

Concerning this clone: The sample has other DNA sequences that encode this CDR3 too. The chain carries TRBV27 and TRBJ2-7; 11 nucleotides match TRBD2. Trimming cost V 3 bases and J 3 bases; bases outside gene matches: 1. The CDR3 has 14 residues. Germline V gives CDR1 MNHEY, CDR2 SMNVEV (reference sequence). CDR3 DNA: TGTGCCAGCAGTTTCGGGACTAGCGGCTACGAGCAGTACTTC. Amino acid sequence: CASSFGTSGYEQYF.

This CDR3 is CASSVRGIATDTQYF. CDR3 nucleotide sequence: TGTGCCAGCAGCGTCCGGGGTATTGCCACAGATACGCAGTATTTT. V and J are TRBV5-6 and TRBJ2-3; D possibly corresponds to TRBD2 (5 bases). V lost 4 bases, J lost 2 bases, and 14 bases lay in between. CDR1 and CDR2 from the germline V gene are SGHDT and YYEEEE. The CDR3 is 15 residues long. Combining the CDR3 with reference TRBV5-6 and TRBJ2-3 gives the whole variable domain DAGVTQSPTHLIKTRGQQVTLRCSPKSGHDTVSWYQQALGQGPQFIFQYYEEEERQRGNFPDRFSGHQFPNYSSELNVNALLLGDSALYLCASSVRGIATDTQYFGPGTRLTVL.

This rearrangement joins TRBV7-9 to TRBJ2-1; no definite D call. Germline-derived CDR1 and CDR2 are SEHNR and FQNEAQ (reference sequence). Trimming removed 4 bases from V and 6 bases from J, with 7 bases in between. The CDR3 runs to 12 residues. CDR3 in amino acids: CASSSATNEQFF. The CDR3 bases are TGTGCCAGCAGCTCCGCCACCAATGAGCAGTTCTTC.

This clone appeared once. The gene calls are TRBV4-1 and TRBJ2-3, with D perhaps assigned TRBD1 or TRBD2 (5 bases each). Deletions cut 1 base from V and 5 bases from J, with 13 bases between. CDR3 size: 15 residues. CDR1 and CDR2 from the germline V gene are MGHRA and YSYEKL. The CDR3, as DNA: TGCGCCAGCAGCCAAGGACGTCGGGACGGAGATACGCAGTATTTT. Translation gives CASSQGRRDGDTQYF.

V gene TRBV19 combines with J gene TRBJ1-5; tentatively, D is TRBD1 (5 bases). Germline assignment: CDR1 LNHDA and CDR2 SQIVND (reference sequence). The CDR3 extends over 14 amino acids. In DNA, the CDR3 is TGTGCTACATCTCCCGCAGGGCGCGATCAGCCCCAGCATTTT. Residues: CATSPAGRDQPQHF.

A remark on this clone: At one of its ends the junction is not consistent with the germline gene, which may arise from a read error. The CDR3 spells CSVEVFRGFSSYEQYF. CDR3 in DNA: TGCAGCGTGGAAGTATTTCGGGGTTTCAGCTCCTACGAGCAGTACTTC. This sequence joins TRBV29-1 and TRBJ2-7; tentatively, D is TRBD2 (5 bases). This CDR3 comprises 16 residues. Germline V gene sequence: CDR1 SQVTM, CDR2 ANQGSEA.

This chain joins TRBV7-6 and TRBJ2-3, with TRBD2 as a possible D gene (5 bases). V gave up 5 bases and J gave up 11 bases, with 20 bases separating them. Germline V gene sequence: CDR1 SGHVS, CDR2 FNYEAQ. The CDR3 has 14 residues. In DNA, the CDR3 is TGTGCCAGCAGCAGAGAAAGACCGACTCGGGGGCAGTATTTT. It translates to CASSRERPTRGQYF.

Details on this clone: Within the sample, other DNA sequences also encode this same CDR3. The chain has TRBV11-3 and TRBJ2-1; D remains unclear. The CDR3 is 11 residues long. Germline V gene lookup returns CDR1 SGHNT and CDR2 YENEEA. The V end was cut by 5 bases, the J end by 5 bases, with 4 bases between. CDR3 residues: CASSLDNEQFF. The CDR3 region has the DNA TGTGCCAGCAGCCTCGACAATGAGCAGTTCTTC.